This is a list of T cell receptor beta chains from one sample in a study of human T cells and chemical hapten exposure. TCRdb passed the RACE reads through MiXCR, listing each CDR3 protein once. The table lists around 80,000 distinct CDR3 sequences, approximately 8% of them singletons. The material sequenced was whole blood. All receptors come from a male donor in good health. Some clones in this sample may be carry-over from other donors' samples. Each CDR3 is given with its conserved first and last residue. Fields, in order: D gene, V gene, J gene, clone size, CDR3 DNA, CDR3 protein. D genes are given only for firm matches. Clone size is shown for a subset of rows, as once, few, many or a class of expanded clone.

>TRBD2|TRBV27|TRBJ2-1|few
TGTGCCACGGGCGGGGGAGCAAGGAACAATGAGCAGTTCTTC
CATGGGARNNEQFF
>.|TRBV7-6|TRBJ2-2|many
TGTGCCAGCAGCATTGACAGGCCGGCCACCGGGGAGCTGTTTTTT
CASSIDRPATGELFF
>TRBD1|TRBV6-5|TRBJ2-3|few
TGTGCCAGCAGTTACTCGACAGGGGGCGTTCGCACAGATACGCAGTATTTT
CASSYSTGGVRTDTQYF
>TRBD1|TRBV7-9|TRBJ2-7|few
TGTGCCAGCAGCTTACAAAACAGGGGTATCATTGGCGAGCAGTACTTC
CASSLQNRGIIGEQYF
>.|TRBV28|TRBJ2-5|few
TGTGCCAGCAGTTTAGGGCAGTCAGAGACCCAGTACTTC
CASSLGQSETQYF
>.|TRBV29-1|TRBJ1-1|few
TGCAGCGTTGAGACCACTGAAGCTTTCTTT
CSVETTEAFF
>.|TRBV28|TRBJ1-6|.
TGTGCCAGCAGCCAAAGGACGGAGAGCTCCTATAATTCACCCCTCCACTTT
CASSQRTESSYNSPLHF
>.|TRBV7-9|TRBJ1-1|.
TGTGCCAGCAGCGAAACCCCGGGGCCCGCAGGGACTGAAGCTTTCTTT
CASSETPGPAGTEAFF
>.|TRBV12-5|TRBJ2-5|many
TGTGCTAGTGTTCGGACAGTCCAAGAGACCCAGTACTTC
CASVRTVQETQYF
>TRBD1|TRBV20-1|TRBJ1-2|.
TGCAGTGCTAGAGATTGGGACAGCCGTAGGGCCTATGGCTACACCTTC
CSARDWDSRRAYGYTF
>.|TRBV12-5|TRBJ1-1|many
TGTGCTAGTGGTGGTAAGACCCGGGGTGCCACTGAAGCTTTCTTT
CASGGKTRGATEAFF
>TRBD1|TRBV11-2|TRBJ2-2|.
TGTGCCAGCAGCTTAGCGTACAACCTACCATCGTCCGGGACAGGGGGTACCGGGGAGCTGTTTTTT
CASSLAYNLPSSGTGGTGELFF
>.|TRBV10-3|TRBJ2-1|few
TGTGCCATCACAGGGGAGAATGAGCAGTTCTTC
CAITGENEQFF
>TRBD2|TRBV5-1|TRBJ2-7|few
TGCGCCAGCAGGATCAAGCGGGAGTCCTACGAGCAGTACTTC
CASRIKRESYEQYF
>.|TRBV12-3/TRBV12-4|TRBJ1-5|.
TGTGCCAGCACCAACCGGGACATATTTCCCAATCAGCCCCAGCATTTT
CASTNRDIFPNQPQHF